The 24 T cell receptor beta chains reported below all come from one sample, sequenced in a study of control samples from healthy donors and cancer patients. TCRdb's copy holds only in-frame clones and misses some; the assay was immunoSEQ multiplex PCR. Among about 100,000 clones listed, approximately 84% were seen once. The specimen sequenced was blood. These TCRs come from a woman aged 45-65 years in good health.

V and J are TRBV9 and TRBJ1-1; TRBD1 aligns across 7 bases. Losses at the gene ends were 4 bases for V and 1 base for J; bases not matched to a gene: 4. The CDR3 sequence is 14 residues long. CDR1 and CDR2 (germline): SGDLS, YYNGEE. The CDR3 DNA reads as TGTGCCAGCAGCAGGGACAGTCCGAACACTGAAGCTTTCTTT. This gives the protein CASSRDSPNTEAFF.

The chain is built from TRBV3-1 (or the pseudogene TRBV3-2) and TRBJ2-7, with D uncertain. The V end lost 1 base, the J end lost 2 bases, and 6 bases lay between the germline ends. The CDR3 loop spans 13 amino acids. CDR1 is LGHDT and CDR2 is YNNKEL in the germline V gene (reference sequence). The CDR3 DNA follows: TGTGCCAGCAGCCAAGGACACGCCTACGAGCAGTACTTC. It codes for CASSQGHAYEQYF.

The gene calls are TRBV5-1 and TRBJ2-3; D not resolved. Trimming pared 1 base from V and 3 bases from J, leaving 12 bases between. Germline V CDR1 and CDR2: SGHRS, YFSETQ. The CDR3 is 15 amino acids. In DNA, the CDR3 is TGCGCCAGCAGCTTGTTGAGCGTAGAGACAGATACGCAGTATTTT. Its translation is CASSLLSVETDTQYF.

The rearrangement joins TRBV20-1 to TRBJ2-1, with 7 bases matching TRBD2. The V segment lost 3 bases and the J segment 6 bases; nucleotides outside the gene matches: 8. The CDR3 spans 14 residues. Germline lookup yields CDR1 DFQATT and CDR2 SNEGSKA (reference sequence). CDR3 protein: CSASRASGSNEQFF. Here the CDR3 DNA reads TGCAGTGCTAGTAGGGCTAGCGGATCCAATGAGCAGTTCTTC.

In DNA, the CDR3 is TGTGCCAGCAGTTTCATAGGGGACACCATATATTTT. It specifies CASSFIGDTIYF. This chain links TRBV5-4 with TRBJ1-3; tentatively, D is TRBD1 (5 bases). Germline CDR1 and CDR2: SGHNT and YYREEE (reference sequence). V lost 5 bases and J lost 8, with 11 bases in between. This CDR3 region has 12 residues.

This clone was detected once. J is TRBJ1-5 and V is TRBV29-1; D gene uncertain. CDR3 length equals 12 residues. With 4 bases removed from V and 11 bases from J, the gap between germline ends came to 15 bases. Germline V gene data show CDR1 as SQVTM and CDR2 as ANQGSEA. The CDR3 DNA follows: TGCAGCGTTGTAGACGAGTCCGCGGCCCAGCATTTT. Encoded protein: CSVVDESAAQHF.

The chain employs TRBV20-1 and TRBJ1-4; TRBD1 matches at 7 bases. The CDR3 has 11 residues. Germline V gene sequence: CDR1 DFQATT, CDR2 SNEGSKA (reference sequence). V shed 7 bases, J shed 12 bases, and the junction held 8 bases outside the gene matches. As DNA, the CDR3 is TGCAGTGTCGCCGGACAGGTACAACTGTTTTTT. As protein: CSVAGQVQLFF.

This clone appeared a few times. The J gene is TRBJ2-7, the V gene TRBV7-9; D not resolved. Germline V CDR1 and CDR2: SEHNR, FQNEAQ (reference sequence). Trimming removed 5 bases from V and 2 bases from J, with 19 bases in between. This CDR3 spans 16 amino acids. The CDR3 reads CASSTRASPFPYEQYF. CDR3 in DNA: TGTGCCAGCAGCACTCGAGCCAGCCCTTTCCCCTACGAGCAGTACTTC.

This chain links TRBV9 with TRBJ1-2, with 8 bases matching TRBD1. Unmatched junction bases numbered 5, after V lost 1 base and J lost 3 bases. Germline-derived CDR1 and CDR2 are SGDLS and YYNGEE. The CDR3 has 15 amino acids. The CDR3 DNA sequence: TGTGCCAGCAGCGTAACCCCAGGGGGCTACTATGGCTACACCTTC. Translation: CASSVTPGGYYGYTF.

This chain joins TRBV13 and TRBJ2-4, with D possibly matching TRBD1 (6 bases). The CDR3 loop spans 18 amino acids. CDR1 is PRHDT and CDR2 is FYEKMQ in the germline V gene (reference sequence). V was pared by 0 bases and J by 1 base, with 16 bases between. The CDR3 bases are TGTGCCAGCAGCTTAGGCCTGTTCAGGGGTGCGGCCAAAAACATTCAGTACTTC. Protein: CASSLGLFRGAAKNIQYF.

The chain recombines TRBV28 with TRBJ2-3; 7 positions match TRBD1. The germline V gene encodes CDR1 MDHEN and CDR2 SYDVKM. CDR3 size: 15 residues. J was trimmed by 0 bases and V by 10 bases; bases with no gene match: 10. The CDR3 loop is CAIIGDRESTDTQYF. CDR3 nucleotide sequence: TGTGCCATCATCGGGGACAGAGAGAGCACAGATACGCAGTATTTT.

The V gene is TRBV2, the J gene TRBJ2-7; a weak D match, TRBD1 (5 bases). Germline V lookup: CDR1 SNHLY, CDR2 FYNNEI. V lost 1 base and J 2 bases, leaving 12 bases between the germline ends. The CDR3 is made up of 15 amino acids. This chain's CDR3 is CASSEGPRVAYEQYV. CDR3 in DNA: TGTGCCAGCAGTGAAGGGCCCAGGGTCGCCTACGAGCAGTACGTC.

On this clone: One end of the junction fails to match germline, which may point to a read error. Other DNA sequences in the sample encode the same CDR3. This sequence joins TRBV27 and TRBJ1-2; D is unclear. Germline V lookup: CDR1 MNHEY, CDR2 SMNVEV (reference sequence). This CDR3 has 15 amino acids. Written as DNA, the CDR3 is TGTGCCAGCAGTCCCTTGGAACGGACTAACTATGGTTACACCTTC. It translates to CASSPLERTNYGYTF.

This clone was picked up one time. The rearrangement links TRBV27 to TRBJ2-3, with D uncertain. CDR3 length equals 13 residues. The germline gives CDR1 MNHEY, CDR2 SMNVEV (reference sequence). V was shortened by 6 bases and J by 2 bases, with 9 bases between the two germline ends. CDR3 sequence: CASRRTVTDTQYF. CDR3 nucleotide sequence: TGTGCCAGCAGACGGACGGTCACAGATACGCAGTATTTT.

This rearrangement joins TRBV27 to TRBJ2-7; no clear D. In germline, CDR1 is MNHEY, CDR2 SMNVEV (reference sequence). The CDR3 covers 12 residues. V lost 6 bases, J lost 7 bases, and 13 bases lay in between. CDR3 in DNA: TGTGCCAGCAGACAGCGAGGTGCGGAGCAGTACTTC. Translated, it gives CASRQRGAEQYF.

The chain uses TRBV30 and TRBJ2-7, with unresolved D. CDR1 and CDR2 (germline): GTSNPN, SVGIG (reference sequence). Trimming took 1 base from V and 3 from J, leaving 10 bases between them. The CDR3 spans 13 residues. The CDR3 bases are TGTGCCTGGAGTGAAGGGCTCGGCTACGAGCAGTACTTC. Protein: CAWSEGLGYEQYF.

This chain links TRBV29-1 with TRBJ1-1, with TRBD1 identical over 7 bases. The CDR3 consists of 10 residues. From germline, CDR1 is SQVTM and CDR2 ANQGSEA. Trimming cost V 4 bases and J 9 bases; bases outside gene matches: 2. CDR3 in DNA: TGCAGCGTTGGGACAGGCCAAGCTTTCTTT. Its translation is CSVGTGQAFF.

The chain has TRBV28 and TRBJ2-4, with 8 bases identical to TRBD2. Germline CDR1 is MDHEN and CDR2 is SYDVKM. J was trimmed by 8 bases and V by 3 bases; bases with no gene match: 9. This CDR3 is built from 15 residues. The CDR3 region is CASSLAGTRNDIQYF. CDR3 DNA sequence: TGTGCCAGCAGTTTGGCCGGGACTAGGAACGACATTCAGTACTTC.

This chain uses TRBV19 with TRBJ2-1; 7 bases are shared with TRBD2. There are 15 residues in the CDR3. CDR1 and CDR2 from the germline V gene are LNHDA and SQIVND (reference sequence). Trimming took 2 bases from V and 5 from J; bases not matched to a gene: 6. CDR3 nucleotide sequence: TGTGCCAGTAGTATATGGGCTAGCGGAAACAATGAGCAGTTCTTC. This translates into CASSIWASGNNEQFF.

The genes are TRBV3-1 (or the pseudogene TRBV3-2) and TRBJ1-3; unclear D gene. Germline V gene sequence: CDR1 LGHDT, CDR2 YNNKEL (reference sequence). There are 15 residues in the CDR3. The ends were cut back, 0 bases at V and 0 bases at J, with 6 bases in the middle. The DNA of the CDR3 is TGTGCCAGCAGCCAAGATCTGGGCTCTGGAAACACCATATATTTT. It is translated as CASSQDLGSGNTIYF.

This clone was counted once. CDR3 bases: TGTGCCAGCAGGCAGGACACGACCGAGTTCTTC. Translation: CASRQDTTEFF. The chain is built from TRBV27 and TRBJ2-1; D is possibly TRBD1 (5 bases). V lost 6 bases, J lost 14 bases, and 14 bases lay in between. There are 11 residues in the CDR3. The germline CDR1 and CDR2 sequences are MNHEY and SMNVEV (reference sequence).

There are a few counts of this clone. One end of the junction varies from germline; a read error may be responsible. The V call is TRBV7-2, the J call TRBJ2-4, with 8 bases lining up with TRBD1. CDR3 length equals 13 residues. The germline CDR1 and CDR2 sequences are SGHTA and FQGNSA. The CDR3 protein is CASSLFDRGPICF. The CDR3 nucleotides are TGTGCCAGCAGCTTATTCGACAGGGGCCCAATATGCTTC. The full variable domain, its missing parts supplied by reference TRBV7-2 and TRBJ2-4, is GAGVSQSPSNKVTEKGKDVELRCDPISGHTALYWYRQSLGQGLEFLIYFQGNSAPDKSGLPSDRFSAERTGGSVSTLTIQRTQQEDSAVYLCASSLFDRGPICFGAGTRLSVL.

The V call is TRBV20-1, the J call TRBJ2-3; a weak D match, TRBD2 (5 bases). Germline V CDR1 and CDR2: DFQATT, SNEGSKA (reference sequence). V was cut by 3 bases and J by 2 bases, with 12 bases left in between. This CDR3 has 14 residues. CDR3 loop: CSASAGTTTDTQYF. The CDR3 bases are TGCAGTGCTAGTGCGGGTACGACCACAGATACGCAGTATTTT.

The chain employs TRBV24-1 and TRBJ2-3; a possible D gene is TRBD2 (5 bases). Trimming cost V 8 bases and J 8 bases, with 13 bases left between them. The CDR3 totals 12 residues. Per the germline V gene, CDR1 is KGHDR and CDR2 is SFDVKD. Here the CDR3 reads CATTSGSGTQYF. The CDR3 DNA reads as TGTGCCACCACCTCGGGGAGCGGTACGCAGTATTTT.